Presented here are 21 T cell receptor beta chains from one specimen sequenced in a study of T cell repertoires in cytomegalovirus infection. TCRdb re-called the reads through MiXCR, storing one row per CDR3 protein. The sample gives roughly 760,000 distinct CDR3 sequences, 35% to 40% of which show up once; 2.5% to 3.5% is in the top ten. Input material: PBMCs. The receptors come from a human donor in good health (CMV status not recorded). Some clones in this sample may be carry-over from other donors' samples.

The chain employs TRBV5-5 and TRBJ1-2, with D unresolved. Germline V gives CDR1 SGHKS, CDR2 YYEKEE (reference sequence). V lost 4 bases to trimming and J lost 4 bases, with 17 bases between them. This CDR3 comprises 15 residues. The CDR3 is CASSLRDPGLYGYTF. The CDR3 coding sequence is TGTGCCAGCAGCCTACGGGATCCTGGTCTCTATGGCTACACCTTC.

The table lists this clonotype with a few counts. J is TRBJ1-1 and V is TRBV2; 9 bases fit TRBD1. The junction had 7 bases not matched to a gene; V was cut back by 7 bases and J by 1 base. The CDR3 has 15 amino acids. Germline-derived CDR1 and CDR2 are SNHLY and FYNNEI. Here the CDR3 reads CASKTQGATNTEAFF. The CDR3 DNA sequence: TGTGCCAGCAAAACACAGGGGGCGACGAACACTGAAGCTTTCTTT.

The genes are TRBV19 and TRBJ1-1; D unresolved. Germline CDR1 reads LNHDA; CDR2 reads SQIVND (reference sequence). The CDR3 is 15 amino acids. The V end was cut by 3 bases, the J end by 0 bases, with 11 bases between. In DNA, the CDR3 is TGTGCCAGTAGTATCCCTAAGGGCATGAACACTGAAGCTTTCTTT. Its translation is CASSIPKGMNTEAFF.

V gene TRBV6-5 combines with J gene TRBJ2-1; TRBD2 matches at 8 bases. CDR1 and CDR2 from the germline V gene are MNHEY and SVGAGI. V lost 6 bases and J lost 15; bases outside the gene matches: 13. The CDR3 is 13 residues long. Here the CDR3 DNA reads TGTGCCAGCAGCCCTCCGGGGGGGCTCCCCCCGTTCTTC. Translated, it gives CASSPPGGLPPFF.

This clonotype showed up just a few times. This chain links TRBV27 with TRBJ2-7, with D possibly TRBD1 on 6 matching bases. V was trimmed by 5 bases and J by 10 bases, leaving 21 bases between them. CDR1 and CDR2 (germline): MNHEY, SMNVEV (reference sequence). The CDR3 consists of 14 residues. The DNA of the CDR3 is TGTGCCAGCAGTCTTGACTACAGGGCTGGCGAACAGTACTTC. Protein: CASSLDYRAGEQYF.

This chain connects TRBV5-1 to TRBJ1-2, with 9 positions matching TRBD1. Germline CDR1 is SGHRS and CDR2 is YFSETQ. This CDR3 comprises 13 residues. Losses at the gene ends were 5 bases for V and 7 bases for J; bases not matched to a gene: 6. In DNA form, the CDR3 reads TGCGCCAGCAGACGGGACAGGGTTGTTGGCTACACCTTC. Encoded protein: CASRRDRVVGYTF.

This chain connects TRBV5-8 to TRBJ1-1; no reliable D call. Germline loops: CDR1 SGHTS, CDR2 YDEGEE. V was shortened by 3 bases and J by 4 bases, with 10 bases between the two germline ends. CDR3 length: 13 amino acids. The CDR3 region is CASSSYTPTEAFF. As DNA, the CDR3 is TGTGCCAGCAGCTCTTACACCCCCACTGAAGCTTTCTTT.

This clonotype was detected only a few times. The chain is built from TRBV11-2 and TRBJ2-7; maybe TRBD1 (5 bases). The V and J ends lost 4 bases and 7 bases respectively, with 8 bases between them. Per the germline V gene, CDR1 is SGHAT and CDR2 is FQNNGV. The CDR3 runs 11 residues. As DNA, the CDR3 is TGTGCCAGCAGCTGGGGCTGGGAGCAGTACTTC. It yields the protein CASSWGWEQYF. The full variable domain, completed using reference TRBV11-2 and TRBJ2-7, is EAGVAQSPRYKIIEKRQSVAFWCNPISGHATLYWYQQILGQGPKLLIQFQNNGVVDDSQLPKDRFSAERLKGVDSTLKIQPAKLEDSAVYLCASSWGWEQYFGPGTRLTVT.

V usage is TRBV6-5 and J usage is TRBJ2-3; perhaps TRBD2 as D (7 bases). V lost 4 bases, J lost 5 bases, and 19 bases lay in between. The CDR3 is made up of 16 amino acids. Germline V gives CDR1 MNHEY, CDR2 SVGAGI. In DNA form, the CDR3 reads TGTGCCAGCAGTTCCTTTACCGGGGGGCCCGGAGATACGCAGTATTTT. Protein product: CASSSFTGGPGDTQYF.

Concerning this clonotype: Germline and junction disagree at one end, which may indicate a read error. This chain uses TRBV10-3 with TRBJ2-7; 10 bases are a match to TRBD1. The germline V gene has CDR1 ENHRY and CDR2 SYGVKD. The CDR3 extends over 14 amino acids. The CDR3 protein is CAIRDRGNRYEQCF. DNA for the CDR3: TGTGCCATCAGGGACAGGGGGAACAGGTACGAGCAGTGCTTC.

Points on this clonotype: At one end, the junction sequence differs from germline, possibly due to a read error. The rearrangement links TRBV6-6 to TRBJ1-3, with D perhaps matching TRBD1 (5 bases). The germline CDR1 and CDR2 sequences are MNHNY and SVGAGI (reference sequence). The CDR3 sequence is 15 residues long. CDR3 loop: CARSYRQHSGNTIYF. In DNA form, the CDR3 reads TGTGCCCGCAGTTACCGACAGCACTCTGGAAACACCATATATTTT.

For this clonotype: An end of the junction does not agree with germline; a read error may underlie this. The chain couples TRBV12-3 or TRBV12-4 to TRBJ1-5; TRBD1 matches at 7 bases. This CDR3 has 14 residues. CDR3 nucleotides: TGTGCCAGCAGTTTGGCAAGGGGGCCCCAGCCCCATCATTTT. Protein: CASSLARGPQPHHF.

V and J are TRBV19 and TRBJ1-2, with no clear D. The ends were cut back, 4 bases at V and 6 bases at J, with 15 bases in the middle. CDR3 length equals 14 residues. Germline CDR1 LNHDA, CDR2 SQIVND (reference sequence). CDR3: CASSKRVYDNGYTF. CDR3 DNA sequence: TGTGCCAGTAGTAAAAGGGTCTACGACAATGGCTACACCTTC.

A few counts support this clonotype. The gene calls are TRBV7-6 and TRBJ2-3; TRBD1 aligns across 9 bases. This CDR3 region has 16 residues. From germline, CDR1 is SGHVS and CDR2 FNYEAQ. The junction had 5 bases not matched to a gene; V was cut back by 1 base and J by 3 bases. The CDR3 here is CASSLVDRGRTDTQYF. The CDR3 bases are TGTGCCAGCAGCTTAGTGGACAGGGGCCGAACAGATACGCAGTATTTT.

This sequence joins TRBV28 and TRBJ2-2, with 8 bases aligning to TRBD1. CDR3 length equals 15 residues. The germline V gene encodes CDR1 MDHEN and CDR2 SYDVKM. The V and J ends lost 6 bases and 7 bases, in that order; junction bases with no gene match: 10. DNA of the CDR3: TGTGCCAGCAGGGCAGGGGGCGCCGGGGGCGGGGAGCTGTTTTTT. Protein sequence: CASRAGGAGGGELFF.

CDR3 DNA: TGTGCCAGTAGTATTGACGGAAAGAACACTGAAGCTTTCTTT. This codes for CASSIDGKNTEAFF. This chain connects TRBV19 to TRBJ1-1; unclear D gene. V was cut by 3 bases and J by 1 base, with 9 bases left in between. Germline CDR1 reads LNHDA; CDR2 reads SQIVND (reference sequence). This CDR3 has 14 amino acids.

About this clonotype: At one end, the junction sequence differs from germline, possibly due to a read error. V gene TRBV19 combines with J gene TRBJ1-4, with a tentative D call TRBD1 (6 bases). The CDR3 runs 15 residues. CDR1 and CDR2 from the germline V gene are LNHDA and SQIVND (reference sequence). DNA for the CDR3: TGTGACAGTAGCGGCGACAGGACCTCTAATGAAAAACTGTTTTTT. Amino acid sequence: CDSSGDRTSNEKLFF.

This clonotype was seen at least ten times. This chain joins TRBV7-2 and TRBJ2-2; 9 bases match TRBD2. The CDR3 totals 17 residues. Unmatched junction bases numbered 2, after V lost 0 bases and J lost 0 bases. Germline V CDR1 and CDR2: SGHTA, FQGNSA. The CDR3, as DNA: TGTGCCAGCAGCTTAGCTAGCGGGGGATCGAACACCGGGGAGCTGTTTTTT. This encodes CASSLASGGSNTGELFF.

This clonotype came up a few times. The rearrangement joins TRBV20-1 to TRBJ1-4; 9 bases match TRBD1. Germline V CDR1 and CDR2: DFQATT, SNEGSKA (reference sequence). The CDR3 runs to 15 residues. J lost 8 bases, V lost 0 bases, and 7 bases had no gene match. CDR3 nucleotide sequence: TGCAGTGCTAGAGATGGGGGGACAGGGTACGAAAAACTGTTTTTT. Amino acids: CSARDGGTGYEKLFF.

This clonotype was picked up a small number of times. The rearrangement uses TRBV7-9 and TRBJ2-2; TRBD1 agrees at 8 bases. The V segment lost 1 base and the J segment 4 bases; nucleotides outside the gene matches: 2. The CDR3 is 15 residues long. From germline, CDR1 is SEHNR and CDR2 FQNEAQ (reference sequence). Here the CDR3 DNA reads TGTGCCAGCAGCTTAGTCAGGGGGCGCACCGGGGAGCTGTTTTTT. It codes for CASSLVRGRTGELFF. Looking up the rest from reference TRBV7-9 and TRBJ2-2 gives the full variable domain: DTGVSQNPRHKITKRGQNVTFRCDPISEHNRLYWYRQTLGQGPEFLTYFQNEAQLEKSRLLSDRFSAERPKGSFSTLEIQRTEQGDSAMYLCASSLVRGRTGELFFGEGSRLTVL.

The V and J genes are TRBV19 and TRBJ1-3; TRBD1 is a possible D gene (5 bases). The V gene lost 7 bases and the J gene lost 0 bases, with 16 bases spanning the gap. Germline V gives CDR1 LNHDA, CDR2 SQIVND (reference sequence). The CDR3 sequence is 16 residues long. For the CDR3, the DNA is TGTGCCAGTAACGCGGGACCGACCGACTCTGGAAACACCATATATTTT. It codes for CASNAGPTDSGNTIYF. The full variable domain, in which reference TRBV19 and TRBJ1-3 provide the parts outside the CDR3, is DGGITQSPKYLFRKEGQNVTLSCEQNLNHDAMYWYRQDPGQGLRLIYYSQIVNDFQKGDIAEGYSVSREKKESFPLTVTSAQKNPTAFYLCASNAGPTDSGNTIYFGEGSWLTVV.